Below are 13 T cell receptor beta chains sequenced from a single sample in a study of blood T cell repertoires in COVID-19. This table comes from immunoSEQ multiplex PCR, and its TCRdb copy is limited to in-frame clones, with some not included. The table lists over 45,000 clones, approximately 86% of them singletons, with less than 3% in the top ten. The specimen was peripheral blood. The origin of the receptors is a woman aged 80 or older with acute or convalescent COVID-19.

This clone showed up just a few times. The CDR3: CASSLPGQGSGNTIYF. The CDR3 DNA sequence: TGTGCCAGCAGCTTGCCGGGACAGGGATCCGGAAACACCATATATTTT. The rearrangement uses TRBV5-6 and TRBJ1-3; 9 bases align to TRBD1. Germline V lookup: CDR1 SGHDT, CDR2 YYEEEE. V gave up 1 base and J gave up 4 bases; unmatched junction bases: 6. CDR3 length: 16 residues.

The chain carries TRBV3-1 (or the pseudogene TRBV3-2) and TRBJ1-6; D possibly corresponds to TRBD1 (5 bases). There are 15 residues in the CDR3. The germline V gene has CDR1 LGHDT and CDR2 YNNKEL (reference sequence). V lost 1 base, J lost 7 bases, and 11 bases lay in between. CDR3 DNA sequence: TGTGCCAGCAGCCAAGGAACAGGAGTCAATTCACCCCTCCACTTT. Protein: CASSQGTGVNSPLHF.

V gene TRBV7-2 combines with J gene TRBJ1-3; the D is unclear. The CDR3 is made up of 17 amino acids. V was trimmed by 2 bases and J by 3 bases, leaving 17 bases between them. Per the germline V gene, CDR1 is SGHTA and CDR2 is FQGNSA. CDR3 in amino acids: CASSLRDRRAFGNTIYF. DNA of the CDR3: TGTGCCAGCAGCTTAAGGGATCGGCGGGCCTTTGGAAACACCATATATTTT.

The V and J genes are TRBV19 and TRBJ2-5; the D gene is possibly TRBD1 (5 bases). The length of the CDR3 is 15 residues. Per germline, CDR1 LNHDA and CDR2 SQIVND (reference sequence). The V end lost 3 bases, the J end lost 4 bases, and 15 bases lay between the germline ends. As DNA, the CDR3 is TGTGCCAGTAGTATGGGGCGAGTGGGGTTAGAGACCCAGTACTTC. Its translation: CASSMGRVGLETQYF.

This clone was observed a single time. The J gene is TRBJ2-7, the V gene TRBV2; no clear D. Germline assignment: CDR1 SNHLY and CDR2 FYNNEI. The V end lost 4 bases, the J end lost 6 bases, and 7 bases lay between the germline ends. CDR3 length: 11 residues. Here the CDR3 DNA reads TGTGCCAGCAGTGCCGGGTCCGAGCAGTACTTC. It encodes CASSAGSEQYF.

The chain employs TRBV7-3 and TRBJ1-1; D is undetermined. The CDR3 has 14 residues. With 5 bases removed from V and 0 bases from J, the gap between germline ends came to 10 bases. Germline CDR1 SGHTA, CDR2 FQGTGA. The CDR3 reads CASSLGSMNTEAFF. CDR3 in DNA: TGTGCCAGCAGCCTCGGGAGCATGAACACTGAAGCTTTCTTT.

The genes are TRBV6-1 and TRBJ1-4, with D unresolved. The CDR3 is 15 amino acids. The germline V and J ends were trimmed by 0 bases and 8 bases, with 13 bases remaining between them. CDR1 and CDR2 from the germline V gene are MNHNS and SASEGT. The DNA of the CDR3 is TGTGCCAGCAGTGAAGCGCTTCGGCGGTCCGAAAAACTGTTTTTT. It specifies CASSEALRRSEKLFF.

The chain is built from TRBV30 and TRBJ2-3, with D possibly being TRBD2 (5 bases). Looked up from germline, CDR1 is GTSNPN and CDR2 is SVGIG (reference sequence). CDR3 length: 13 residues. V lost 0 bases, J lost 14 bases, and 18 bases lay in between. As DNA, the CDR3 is TGTGCCTGGAGTGTAACCCACGGAGGCCCAGGGTATTTT. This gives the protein CAWSVTHGGPGYF.

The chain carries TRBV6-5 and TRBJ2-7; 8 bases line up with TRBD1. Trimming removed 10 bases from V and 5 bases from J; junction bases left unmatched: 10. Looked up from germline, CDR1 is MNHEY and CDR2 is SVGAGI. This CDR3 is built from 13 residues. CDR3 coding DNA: TGTGCCATCCTAGGACAGGGACCTCACGAGCAGTACTTC. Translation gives CAILGQGPHEQYF.

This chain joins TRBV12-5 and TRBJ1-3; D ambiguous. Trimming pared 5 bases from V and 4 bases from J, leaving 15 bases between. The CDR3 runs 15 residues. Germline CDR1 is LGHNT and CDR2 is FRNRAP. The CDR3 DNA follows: TGTGCTAGTGGTCCGCCGAGTCGCGGCGGAAACACCATATATTTT. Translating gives CASGPPSRGGNTIYF.

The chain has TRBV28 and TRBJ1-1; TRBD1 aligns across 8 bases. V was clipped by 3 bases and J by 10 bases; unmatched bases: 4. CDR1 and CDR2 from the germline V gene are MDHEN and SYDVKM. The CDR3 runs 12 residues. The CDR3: CASSFLGQGAFF. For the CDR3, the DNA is TGTGCCAGCAGTTTTCTCGGACAGGGAGCTTTCTTT. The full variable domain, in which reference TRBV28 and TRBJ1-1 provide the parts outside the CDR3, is DVKVTQSSRYLVKRTGEKVFLECVQDMDHENMFWYRQDPGLGLRLIYFSYDVKMKEKGDIPEGYSVSREKKERFSLILESASTNQTSMYLCASSFLGQGAFFGQGTRLTVV.

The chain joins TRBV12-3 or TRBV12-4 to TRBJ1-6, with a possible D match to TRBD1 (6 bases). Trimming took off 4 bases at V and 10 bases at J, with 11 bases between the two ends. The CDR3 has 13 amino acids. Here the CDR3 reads CASSSTGLSPLHF. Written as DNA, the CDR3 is TGTGCCAGCAGTTCAACAGGGTTATCACCCCTCCACTTT.

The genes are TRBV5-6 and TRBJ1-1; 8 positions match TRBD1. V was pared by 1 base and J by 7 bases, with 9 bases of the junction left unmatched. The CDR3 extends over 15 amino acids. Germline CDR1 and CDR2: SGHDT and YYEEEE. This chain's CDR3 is CASSLINRGRGEAFF. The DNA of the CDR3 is TGTGCCAGCAGCTTGATTAACAGGGGGAGGGGTGAAGCTTTCTTT.